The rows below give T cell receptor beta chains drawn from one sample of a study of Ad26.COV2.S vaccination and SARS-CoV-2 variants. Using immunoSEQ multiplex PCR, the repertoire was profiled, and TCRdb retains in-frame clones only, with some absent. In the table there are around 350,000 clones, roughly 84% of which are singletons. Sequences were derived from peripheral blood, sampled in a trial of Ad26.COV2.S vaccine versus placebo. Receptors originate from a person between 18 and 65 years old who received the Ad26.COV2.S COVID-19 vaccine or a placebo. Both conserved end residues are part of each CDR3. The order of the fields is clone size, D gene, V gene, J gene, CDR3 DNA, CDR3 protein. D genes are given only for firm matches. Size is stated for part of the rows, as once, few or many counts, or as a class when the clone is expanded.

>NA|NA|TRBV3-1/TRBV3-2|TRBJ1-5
TGTGCCAGCAGCCAAGAAGGAGGGATCAATCAGCCCCAGCATTTT
CASSQEGGINQPQHF
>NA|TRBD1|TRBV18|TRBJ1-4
TGTGCCAGCTCACCGGACAGGGGACTTGTAGAAAAACTGTTTTTT
CASSPDRGLVEKLFF
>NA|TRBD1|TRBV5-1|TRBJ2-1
TGCGCCAGCAGCTTGGGACAGGGCATCTCCTACAATGAGCAGTTCTTC
CASSLGQGISYNEQFF
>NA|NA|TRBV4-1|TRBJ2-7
TGCGCCAGCAGCCAAGCAAGCTCCTACGAGCAGTACTTC
CASSQASSYEQYF
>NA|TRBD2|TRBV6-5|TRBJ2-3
TGTGCCAGCGGGGGGGACTACACAGATACGCAGTATTTT
CASGGDYTDTQYF
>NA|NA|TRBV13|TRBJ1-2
TGTGCCAGCAGCAGCACCTTCGGGGGCGGGTATGGCTACACCTTC
CASSSTFGGGYGYTF
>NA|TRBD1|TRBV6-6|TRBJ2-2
TGTGCCAGCAGTTGGGACAGGGGGTGGACCGGGGAGCTGTTTTTT
CASSWDRGWTGELFF
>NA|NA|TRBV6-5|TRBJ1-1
TGTGCCAGCACCCCCATACCCTACACTGAAGCTTTCTTT
CASTPIPYTEAFF
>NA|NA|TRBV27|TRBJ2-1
TGTGCCAGCACCCAAGGGGGAGGCCCCTACAATGAGCAGTTCTTC
CASTQGGGPYNEQFF
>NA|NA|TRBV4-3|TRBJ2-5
TGCGCCAGCAGCCAAGACGGGACTCAACAAGAGACCCAGTACTTC
CASSQDGTQQETQYF
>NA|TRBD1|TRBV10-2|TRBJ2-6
TGCGCCAGCAGTGAGTCTGGCAGGGGGTCAGGGGCCAACGTCCTGACTTTC
CASSESGRGSGANVLTF
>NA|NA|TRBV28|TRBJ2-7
TGTGCCAGCAGTCCTACCCGGGACACCCCCTACGAGCAGTACTTC
CASSPTRDTPYEQYF
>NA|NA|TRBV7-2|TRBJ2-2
TGTGCCAGCAGCAGAGAACGGGACACCGGGGAGCTGTTTTTT
CASSRERDTGELFF
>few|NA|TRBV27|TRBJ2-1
TGTGCCAGCAGTCTACGGGGCAATGAGCAGTTCTTC
CASSLRGNEQFF
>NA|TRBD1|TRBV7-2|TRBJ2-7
TGTGCCAGCAGCTTAGGGGGAGGACAGGGCCCCTACGAGCAGTACTTC
CASSLGGGQGPYEQYF
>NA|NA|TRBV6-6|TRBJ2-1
TGTGCCAGCAGTTACTCCGGACTGCCGATTGAGCAGTTCTTC
CASSYSGLPIEQFF
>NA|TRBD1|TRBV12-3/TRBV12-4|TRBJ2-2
TGTGCCAGCACCCCAGACAGGGCCGGGGAGCTGTTTTTT
CASTPDRAGELFF
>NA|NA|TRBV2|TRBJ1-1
TGTGCCAGCAGTGAAATTGGGAGAGCTTTCTTT
CASSEIGRAFF
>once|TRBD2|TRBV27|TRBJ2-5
TGTGCCAGCAGTTCTATCGGACTAGCGGGGACCCAGTACTTC
CASSSIGLAGTQYF